The sequence of this T cell receptor beta chain was determined in a study of blood T cell repertoires in COVID-19. Study-wide context: Samples came from the United States, Italy and Spain, spanning acute and convalescent COVID-19. The analysed material was cDNA or gDNA that came from T cells, B-cell-depleted T cells, or PBMCs.

This clone was detected only a few times. This CDR3 is built from 17 residues. Germline CDR1 MNHEY, CDR2 SVGEGT. The V segment lost 6 bases and the J segment 0 bases; nucleotides outside the gene matches: 10. Per the authors' pipeline: Amplification of reference gene primers provided the estimated nucleated cell counts. Data came from immunoSEQ multiplex PCR; TCRdb stores just in-frame clones and leaves some out. V and J calls plus clone size are reproduced from that table; the DNA served to infer D and trimming. The sample has over 15,000 clones, around 89% seen once. The origin of this receptor is a man older than 75 with acute or convalescent COVID-19. The genes are TRBV6-2 or TRBV6-3 and TRBJ1-5; 8 nucleotides align to TRBD1. Sequencing used peripheral blood. The CDR3 bases are TGTGCCAGCAGCAGAACAGGGGGGAGGAGTAGCAATCAGCCCCAGCATTTT. Protein sequence: CASSRTGGRSSNQPQHF.